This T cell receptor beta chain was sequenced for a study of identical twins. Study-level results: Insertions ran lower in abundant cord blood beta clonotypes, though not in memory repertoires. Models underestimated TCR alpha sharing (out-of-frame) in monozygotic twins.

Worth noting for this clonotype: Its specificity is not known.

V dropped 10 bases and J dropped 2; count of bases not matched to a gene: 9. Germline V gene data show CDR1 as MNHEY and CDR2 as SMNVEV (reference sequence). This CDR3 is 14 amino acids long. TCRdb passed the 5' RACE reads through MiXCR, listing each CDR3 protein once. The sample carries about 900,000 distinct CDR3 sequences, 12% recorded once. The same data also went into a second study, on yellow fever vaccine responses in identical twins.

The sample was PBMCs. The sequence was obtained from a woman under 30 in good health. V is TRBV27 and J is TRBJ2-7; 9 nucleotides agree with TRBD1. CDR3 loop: CATSLGTGTYEQYF. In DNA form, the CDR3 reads TGTGCCACCTCACTTGGGACAGGGACCTACGAGCAGTACTTC.